The source of this TCR beta chain is a study of T cell responses to AZD1222 COVID-19 vaccine (dated by TCRdb to about 2021). For context, the study as a whole: AZD1222 recipients whose second dose came at about 4 weeks and those whose second dose came at about 12 weeks were combined into one group, since spike-specific TCR depth and breadth did not differ between the two schedules. TCR sequencing covered over 230 trial participants: about 210 given two doses of AZD1222 and some 25 given two doses of MenACWY control vaccine. Trial participants were enrolled into age subgroups of 18-55, 56-69 and 70-plus years, which contained around 150, 28 and 57 TCR-sequenced participants, respectively.

This clone showed up just a few times. No cognate antigen has been identified for it. No per-base quality is available; no much larger clone lies one base away. General conclusions and limits of the study: The vaccine-associated CD4 TCRs covered the entire spike protein, and the dominant responses fell in regions 160-218 and 743-854. Spike-specific TCR breadth and depth rose significantly after two AZD1222 doses compared with day 0 and with MenACWY recipients. Conclusions about previously exposed vaccinees are limited, since just five to seven AZD1222 recipients were seropositive for SARS-CoV-2 at baseline. Participants were mostly white British and included more females than males, and it was suggested by the authors that clonal diversity may have been underestimated. In the small 56-69-year group, the increase in depth fell short of significance, most likely because of low power. Reportedly, close to half of the unique spike-specific TCRs recognized epitopes lying outside the regions that are mutated in the B.1.351 and B.1.1.7 variants. Because no samples from the day 14 peak response were available, repertoires could be characterized only after the peak T cell response.

From the cysteine through the phenylalanine, the CDR3 covers 15 amino acids. Only the CDR3 part of the read is kept: 45 bases, read in frame from the first base. The germline V gene gives CDR1 as MDHEN and CDR2 as SYDVKM. Between the V and J ends, shortened by 5 bases and 4 bases respectively, the junction contains 17 bases. The CDR3 regions of human TCRbeta chains were analyzed by immunosequencing. The original pipeline was this. Repertoire TCRs were checked for matches against a reference library of SARS-CoV-2-specific TCRs that had been generated using the MIRA antigen-specificity platform. Breadth was defined as the fraction of unique TCRs that were SARS-CoV-2-associated. Depth was defined as the fraction of total T cells that were SARS-CoV-2-associated. Using the MIRA data, each spike-specific TCR was mapped to the spike region that the TCR reacts to and placed in a CD4 or CD8 class. Log10-transformed breadth and depth values were compared by one-way ANOVA with Sidak's multiple comparisons tests. Drawn from immuneACCESS, this table holds only the in-frame rearrangements with V and J called that TCRdb kept. Clones are partly lost; checked studies trace under half to an unresolved V gene and leave the rest unexplained. The V and J calls and clone size were taken over from that table, and D and trimming were inferred from the DNA. Counted in this sample were about 56,000 clones; approximately 85% of them appeared once. In total, the top ten clones hold less than 15% of the sample.

Read against the paper, the sample's time point label means: baseline before first vaccination. Vaccinee samples came from UK trials COV001 and COV002, including a single-blind randomized controlled phase 2/3 trial of AZD1222 (ChAdOx1 nCoV-19) in healthy adults. Trial participant PBMC samples were collected at day 0 and day 28 after the second dose for TCRbeta chain sequencing. Sequenced here: peripheral blood, sampled on day 0 of AZD1222 vaccination. The V gene is TRBV28 and the J gene is TRBJ1-2; too little of a D gene remains to name it. The TCR sequence derives from an adult in good health. The CDR3 region has the sequence CASSPITVRTYGYTF. The DNA sequence is given as TGTGCCAGCAGTCCAATAACGGTCAGGACCTATGGCTACACCTTC.